This TCR beta chain was sequenced for a study of control samples from healthy donors and cancer patients. Clones were read by immunoSEQ multiplex PCR, and TCRdb kept only the in-frame ones, dropping some. The sample records about 160,000 clones, approximately 93% being singletons. Germline CDR1 is MGHDK and CDR2 is SYGVNS. The CDR3 is 14 residues long. V was trimmed by 3 bases and J by 0 bases, leaving 5 bases between them. This clone appeared once. This chain uses TRBV25-1 with TRBJ2-2; D not certain. This clonotype was sampled from a woman aged 40 to 49 in good health. Sequencing input: blood. The CDR3 is CASSDWPNTGELFF. For the CDR3, the DNA is TGTGCCAGCAGTGATTGGCCGAACACCGGGGAGCTGTTTTTT.